This TCR beta chain was identified in a study of early T cells in non-severe SARS-CoV-2 infection. The study's findings and limits: Database matching using VDJdb favored anti-spike CD8 responses, with private and CD4 specificities left missing.

TCRdb reprocessed the 5' RACE reads with MiXCR, giving one entry per CDR3 protein. The table has tens of thousands of distinct CDR3 sequences, roughly 12% seen once; the top ten hold around 4.8%. A remark on this clonotype: What it binds is unknown.

The sequence derives from an adult who was a healthcare worker with PCR-confirmed SARS-CoV-2 infection or an uninfected control (not recorded which). Sequencing was performed on whole blood, taken at baseline.

CDR3 coding DNA: TGCAGTGCTACCTCAGAATTCACAAGGGCAGAGACCCAGTACTTC. Protein: CSATSEFTRAETQYF. V and J are TRBV20-1 and TRBJ2-5; unclear D gene. V lost 4 bases and J 4 bases, leaving 19 bases between the germline ends. Germline loops: CDR1 DFQATT, CDR2 SNEGSKA (reference sequence). The CDR3 extends over 15 amino acids.